This TCR beta chain stems from a study of cytomegalovirus exposure and HLA in healthy donors. The study's findings and limits: For presence/absence analyses, sequencing depth was assumed to be roughly uniform across donors. The authors later linked a missense DCLRE1C variant to TCR beta V- and J-gene trimming. A list of approximately 160 TCR beta chains associated with cytomegalovirus was given.

Note on this clone: The antigen is not known.

The PCR contained 60 Vbeta and 13 Jbeta primers. TCRdb's table, derived via immunoSEQ multiplex PCR, lists solely in-frame clones and lacks some. The top ten hold around 1.5% of the sample, which has some 60,000 clones, roughly 83% seen once. V was shortened by 1 base and J by 4 bases, with 13 bases between the two germline ends. This CDR3 is built from 15 residues. Germline V gene data show CDR1 as SGDLS and CDR2 as YYNGEE. This TCR derives from a man aged 40-50 years in good health and CMV-seronegative. Sequences were obtained from PBMCs. The chain combines TRBV9 with TRBJ2-3; a possible D gene is TRBD1 (5 bases). The CDR3 DNA sequence: TGTGCCAGCAGCGTATCGGCCCAAGGGGCAGATACGCAGTATTTT. Translation: CASSVSAQGADTQYF.